This entry lists 4 T cell receptor beta chains sequenced from one sample in a study of blood T cell repertoires in COVID-19. Assay: immunoSEQ multiplex PCR; the TCRdb copy retains only in-frame clones and omits some. The data hold tens of thousands of clones, with roughly 88% observed a single time. The material sequenced was peripheral blood. The receptors here all came from a man aged 55 to 70 with active COVID-19.

The V gene is TRBV5-1, the J gene TRBJ1-5; TRBD1 is a possible D gene (6 bases). The germline V gene encodes CDR1 SGHRS and CDR2 YFSETQ. V gave up 4 bases and J gave up 9 bases, with 14 bases separating them. The length of the CDR3 is 13 residues. In DNA, the CDR3 is TGCGCCAGCAGCCTGGGGCAGGGGCGGCCCCAGCATTTT. This translates into CASSLGQGRPQHF.

A few counts support this clone. The chain recombines TRBV27 with TRBJ2-1; TRBD2 aligns across 8 bases. J lost 0 bases, V lost 5 bases, and 6 bases had no gene match. Germline V gives CDR1 MNHEY, CDR2 SMNVEV (reference sequence). The CDR3 extends over 16 amino acids. CDR3 bases: TGTGCCAGCAGTACTTCACTAGCGGCCTCCTACAATGAGCAGTTCTTC. This codes for CASSTSLAASYNEQFF.

The chain is built from TRBV5-1 and TRBJ1-4; 7 nucleotides line up with TRBD1. The V gene's germline CDR1 is SGHRS and CDR2 YFSETQ. Trimming took 4 bases from V and 8 from J; bases not matched to a gene: 5. The CDR3 totals 13 residues. In DNA form, the CDR3 reads TGCGCCAGCAGCCCGACAGGGTACGAAAAACTGTTTTTT. This encodes CASSPTGYEKLFF.

V gene TRBV19 combines with J gene TRBJ1-1; TRBD1 aligns across 8 bases. CDR3 length: 15 amino acids. After removal of 5 bases from V and 1 base from J, the junction contained 6 bases not matched to a gene. Germline V gene data show CDR1 as LNHDA and CDR2 as SQIVND (reference sequence). The CDR3 loop reads CASSVTGTGNTEAFF. CDR3 sequence (DNA): TGTGCCAGTAGTGTAACCGGGACAGGGAACACTGAAGCTTTCTTT.